This passage covers 18 T cell receptor beta chains from one sample sequenced in a study of neurological immune-mediated disorders. A single record per CDR3 protein comes from TCRdb applying MiXCR to the 5' RACE reads. The sample records 35,000 to 50,000 distinct CDR3 sequences, around 13% being singletons. Sequencing input: CD4+ T cells from blood. The receptors were sampled from a woman aged 60-70 years with HTLV-1-associated myelopathy (HAM/TSP).

This clonotype was recorded at least ten times. This sequence joins TRBV20-1 and TRBJ1-5, with a weak D call TRBD1 (6 bases). CDR1 and CDR2 from the germline V gene are DFQATT and SNEGSKA (reference sequence). This CDR3 contains 16 residues. V shed 0 bases and J shed 6 bases, with 18 bases lying between them. CDR3 sequence reads: CSARDFSTGQAQPQHF. Written as DNA, the CDR3 is TGCAGTGCTAGAGATTTCTCGACAGGTCAGGCTCAGCCCCAGCATTTT.

There are many counts of this clonotype. This chain uses TRBV20-1 with TRBJ2-6; 11 bases map to TRBD2. The CDR3 has 18 amino acids. V was clipped by 0 bases and J by 3 bases; unmatched bases: 7. Germline V gene sequence: CDR1 DFQATT, CDR2 SNEGSKA (reference sequence). In DNA, the CDR3 is TGCAGTGCTAGAGATATCGGCCTAGCGGGGGGTGGGGCCAACGTCCTGACTTTC. It translates to CSARDIGLAGGGANVLTF.

This clonotype was seen many times. The J gene is TRBJ1-5, the V gene TRBV24-1, with TRBD1 identical over 7 bases. Germline V gene data show CDR1 as KGHDR and CDR2 as SFDVKD. The CDR3 is made up of 15 amino acids. J gave up 0 bases and V 9 bases, and 7 bases lay outside the gene matches. The CDR3 loop reads CATEDRRYSNQPQHF. In DNA, the CDR3 is TGTGCCACCGAGGACAGGAGGTATAGCAATCAGCCCCAGCATTTT.

V is TRBV12-3 or TRBV12-4 and J is TRBJ1-3; D might be TRBD1 (5 bases). Trimming removed 6 bases from V and 0 bases from J, with 12 bases in between. This CDR3 comprises 15 residues. The CDR3 bases are TGTGCCAGCAGAGGTGTCGGGGCCTCTGGAAACACCATATATTTT. Its translation: CASRGVGASGNTIYF.

The gene calls are TRBV18 and TRBJ2-1; TRBD2 matches 9 bases. Germline CDR1 reads KGHSH; CDR2 reads LQKENI. The CDR3 loop spans 16 amino acids. V lost 0 bases and J lost 7; bases outside the gene matches: 7. CDR3 amino acids: CASSPPAGGPYNEQFF. CDR3 bases: TGTGCCAGCTCACCACCGGCGGGGGGGCCGTATAATGAGCAGTTCTTC.

This clonotype was seen repeatedly, ten times or more. The CDR3 spells CSAGGGNGAEAFF. The CDR3 nucleotides read TGCAGCGCTGGGGGAGGGAACGGGGCAGAAGCTTTCTTT. The chain joins TRBV29-1 to TRBJ1-1; D may be TRBD1 (5 bases). CDR3 length: 13 amino acids. V was trimmed by 7 bases and J by 8 bases, leaving 20 bases between them. The germline V gene has CDR1 SQVTM and CDR2 ANQGSEA.

This clonotype was seen at least ten times. This sequence joins TRBV12-3 or TRBV12-4 and TRBJ1-6, with D unclear. The length of the CDR3 is 13 residues. V lost 3 bases to trimming and J lost 8 bases, with 8 bases between them. The CDR3: CASSLSRDSPLHF. Here the CDR3 DNA reads TGTGCCAGCAGTTTGTCGCGAGATTCACCCCTCCACTTT.

This clonotype was found many times. The gene calls are TRBV5-1 and TRBJ1-1; D is unresolved. CDR1 SGHRS and CDR2 YFSETQ come from the germline V gene. Trimming removed 1 base at V and 1 base at J, with 11 bases between. The CDR3 has 15 amino acids. CDR3 in DNA: TGCGCCAGCAGCTTGCAACCGGATTGGAACACTGAAGCTTTCTTT. Amino acid sequence: CASSLQPDWNTEAFF.

The rearrangement uses TRBV9 and TRBJ2-1, with D hard to call. Looked up from germline, CDR1 is SGDLS and CDR2 is YYNGEE. Deletions cut 0 bases from V and 7 bases from J, with 8 bases between. The length of the CDR3 is 13 residues. The CDR3 region is CASSVGQQNEQFF. CDR3 DNA: TGTGCCAGCAGCGTAGGGCAGCAAAATGAGCAGTTCTTC.

This chain uses TRBV18 with TRBJ1-5; perhaps TRBD1 as D (5 bases). Germline CDR1 KGHSH, CDR2 LQKENI. V lost 4 bases and J lost 3, with 13 bases in between. The CDR3 has 15 amino acids. CDR3 nucleotides: TGTGCCAGCTCACGGGTCAGGGCAGACAATCAGCCCCAGCATTTT. This gives the protein CASSRVRADNQPQHF. The full variable domain, with the rest looked up from reference TRBV18 and TRBJ1-5, is NAGVMQNPRHLVRRRGQEARLRCSPMKGHSHVYWYRQLPEEGLKFMVYLQKENIIDESGMPKERFSAEFPKEGPSILRIQQVVRGDSAAYFCASSRVRADNQPQHFGDGTRLSIL.

This clonotype was seen ten or more times. The genes are TRBV11-2 and TRBJ2-4; 11 nucleotides line up with TRBD2. Germline CDR1 SGHAT, CDR2 FQNNGV. This CDR3 contains 20 residues. Trimming removed 5 bases from V and 3 bases from J; junction bases left unmatched: 18. The CDR3 sequence: CASSVRLLAGEKSGKNIQYF. Written as DNA, the CDR3 is TGTGCCAGCAGCGTTCGATTACTAGCGGGGGAGAAGTCAGGCAAAAACATTCAGTACTTC.

This clonotype has ten or more counts. The rearrangement uses TRBV29-1 and TRBJ2-4, with 8 bases fitting TRBD1. This CDR3 spans 14 amino acids. Germline loops: CDR1 SQVTM, CDR2 ANQGSEA. V gave up 6 bases and J gave up 3 bases; unmatched junction bases: 7. CDR3 sequence (DNA): TGCAGCGTAGGACAGGGTGATGGCAAAAACATTCAGTACTTC. As protein: CSVGQGDGKNIQYF.

This clonotype was observed at least ten times. The chain uses TRBV6-5 and TRBJ1-2, with TRBD1 identical over 7 bases. The V gene's germline CDR1 is MNHEY and CDR2 SVGAGI. V shed 2 bases, J shed 6 bases, and the junction held 12 bases outside the gene matches. This CDR3 region has 16 residues. This CDR3 reads CASSYVGAGGNDGYTF. The CDR3 coding sequence is TGTGCCAGCAGTTACGTAGGGGCAGGGGGGAATGATGGCTACACCTTC.

This clonotype was observed a few times. This rearrangement joins TRBV20-1 to TRBJ1-1, with D maybe TRBD1 (5 bases). V was cut by 3 bases and J by 2 bases, with 13 bases left in between. The germline V gene has CDR1 DFQATT and CDR2 SNEGSKA (reference sequence). This CDR3 is built from 14 residues. DNA of the CDR3: TGCAGTGCTAGGAAGCAGGGTTTTAACACTGAAGCTTTCTTT. Translated, it gives CSARKQGFNTEAFF.

This clonotype was counted ten times or more. V and J are TRBV20-1 and TRBJ2-1; weak D call: TRBD1 (5 bases). The germline V gene has CDR1 DFQATT and CDR2 SNEGSKA (reference sequence). V was shortened by 2 bases and J by 2 bases, with 10 bases between the two germline ends. CDR3 length: 14 amino acids. CDR3 nucleotide sequence: TGCAGTGCTAGAATTCAAGGGGCCTACAATGAGCAGTTCTTC. It translates to CSARIQGAYNEQFF.

Ten or more counts support this clonotype. The chain uses TRBV20-1 and TRBJ2-3; 7 bases agree with TRBD1. From germline, CDR1 is DFQATT and CDR2 SNEGSKA (reference sequence). After removal of 6 bases from V and 0 bases from J, the junction contained 6 bases not matched to a gene. The CDR3 has 14 residues. CDR3 residues: CSAEGTDSTDTQYF. In nucleotides, the CDR3 is TGCAGTGCCGAGGGGACAGATAGCACAGATACGCAGTATTTT.

In this sample, this clonotype turned up many times. The CDR3 region is CASGRDSHTDTQYF. CDR3 nucleotides: TGTGCCAGCGGGCGGGACTCCCACACAGATACGCAGTATTTT. The chain combines TRBV12-3 or TRBV12-4 with TRBJ2-3; D may be TRBD2 (6 bases). The CDR3 totals 14 residues. V was clipped by 8 bases and J by 2 bases, with 14 bases between them.

At least ten counts were recorded for this clonotype. The genes are TRBV2 and TRBJ1-1; no firm D call. The CDR3 runs to 13 residues. The V gene lost 6 bases and the J gene lost 1 base, with 9 bases spanning the gap. The germline V gene has CDR1 SNHLY and CDR2 FYNNEI. The CDR3 spells CASSTFGNTEAFF. Here the CDR3 DNA reads TGTGCCAGCAGCACCTTTGGGAACACTGAAGCTTTCTTT.